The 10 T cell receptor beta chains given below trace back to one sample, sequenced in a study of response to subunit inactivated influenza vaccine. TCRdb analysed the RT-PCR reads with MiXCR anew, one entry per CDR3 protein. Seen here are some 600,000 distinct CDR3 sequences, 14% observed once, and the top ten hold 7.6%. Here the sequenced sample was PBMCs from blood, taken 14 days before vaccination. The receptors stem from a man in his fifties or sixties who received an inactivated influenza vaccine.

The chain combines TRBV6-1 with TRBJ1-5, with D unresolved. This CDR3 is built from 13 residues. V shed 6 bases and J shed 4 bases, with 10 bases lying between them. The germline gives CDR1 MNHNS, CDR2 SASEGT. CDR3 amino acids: CASSSHPNQPQHF. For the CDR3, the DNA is TGTGCCAGCAGCTCCCACCCAAATCAGCCCCAGCATTTT.

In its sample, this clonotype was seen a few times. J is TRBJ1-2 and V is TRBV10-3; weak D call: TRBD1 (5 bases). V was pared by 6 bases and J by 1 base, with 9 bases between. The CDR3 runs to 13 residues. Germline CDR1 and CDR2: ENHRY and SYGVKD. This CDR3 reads CAIRSGDNYGYTF. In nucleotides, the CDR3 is TGTGCCATCAGATCGGGGGATAACTATGGCTACACCTTC.

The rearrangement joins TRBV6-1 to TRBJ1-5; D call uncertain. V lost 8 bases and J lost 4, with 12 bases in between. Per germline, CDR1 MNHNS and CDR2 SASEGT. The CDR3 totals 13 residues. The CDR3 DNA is TGTGCCAGCCGTAGGGCAAGAAATCAGCCCCAGCATTTT. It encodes CASRRARNQPQHF.

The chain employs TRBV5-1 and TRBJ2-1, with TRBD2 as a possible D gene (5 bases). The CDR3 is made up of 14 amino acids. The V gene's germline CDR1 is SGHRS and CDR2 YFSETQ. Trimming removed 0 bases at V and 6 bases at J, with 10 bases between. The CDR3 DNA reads TGCGCCAGCAGCTTGGATGGGAGTAGCAATGAGCAGTTCTTC. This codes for CASSLDGSSNEQFF.

The CDR3 region is CSGAGENTGELFF. As DNA, the CDR3 is TGCAGTGGGGCGGGAGAGAACACCGGGGAGCTGTTTTTT. The chain is built from TRBV20-1 and TRBJ2-2, with TRBD2 identical over 7 bases. The ends lost 7 bases at V and 1 base at J; junction bases unmatched: 3. Germline values: CDR1 DFQATT, CDR2 SNEGSKA (reference sequence). The CDR3 totals 13 residues.

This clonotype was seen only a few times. This chain's CDR3 is CASRDPQGAKVGYTF. CDR3 coding DNA: TGTGCCAGCAGGGACCCACAGGGGGCCAAGGTCGGCTACACCTTC. J is TRBJ1-2 and V is TRBV6-1, with 9 bases aligning to TRBD1. Trimming took 6 bases from V and 8 from J; bases not matched to a gene: 13. Germline CDR1 MNHNS, CDR2 SASEGT. The CDR3 is 15 amino acids.

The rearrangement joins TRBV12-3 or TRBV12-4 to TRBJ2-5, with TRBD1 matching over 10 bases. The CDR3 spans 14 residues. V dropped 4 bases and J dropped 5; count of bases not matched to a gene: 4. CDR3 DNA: TGTGCCAGCAGTTGGGACAGGGGTGGGGAGACCCAGTACTTC. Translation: CASSWDRGGETQYF.

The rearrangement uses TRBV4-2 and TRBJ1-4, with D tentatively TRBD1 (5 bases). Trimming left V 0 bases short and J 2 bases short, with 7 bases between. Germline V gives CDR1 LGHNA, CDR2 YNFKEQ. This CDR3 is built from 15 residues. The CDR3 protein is CASSQDRVTNEKLFF. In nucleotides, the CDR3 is TGTGCCAGCAGCCAAGACAGGGTGACTAATGAAAAACTGTTTTTT.

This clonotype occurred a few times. This CDR3 reads CATLPRGTDTQYF. The CDR3 nucleotides read TGTGCCACTCTCCCTCGCGGCACAGATACGCAGTATTTT. The V gene is TRBV15, the J gene TRBJ2-3, with D unresolved. CDR1 and CDR2 (germline): LNHNV, YYDKDF (reference sequence). The CDR3 has 13 residues. V was clipped by 9 bases and J by 1 base, with 11 bases between them.

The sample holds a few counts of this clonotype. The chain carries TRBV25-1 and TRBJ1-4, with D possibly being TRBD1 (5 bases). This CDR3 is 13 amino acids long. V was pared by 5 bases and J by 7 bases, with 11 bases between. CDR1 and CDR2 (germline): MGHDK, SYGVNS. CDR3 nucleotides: TGTGCCAGCAGTTCTACAGGACGTGAAAAACTGTTTTTT. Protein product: CASSSTGREKLFF.